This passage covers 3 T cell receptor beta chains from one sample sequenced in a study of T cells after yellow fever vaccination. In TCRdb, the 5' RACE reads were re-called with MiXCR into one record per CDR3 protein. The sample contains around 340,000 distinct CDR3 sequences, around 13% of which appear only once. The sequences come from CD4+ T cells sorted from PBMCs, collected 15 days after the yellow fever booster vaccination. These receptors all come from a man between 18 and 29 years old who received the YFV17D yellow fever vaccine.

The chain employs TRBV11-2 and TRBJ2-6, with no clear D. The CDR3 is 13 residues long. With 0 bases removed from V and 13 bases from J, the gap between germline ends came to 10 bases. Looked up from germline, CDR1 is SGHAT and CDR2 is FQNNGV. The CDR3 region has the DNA TGTGCCAGCAGCTTAGATCTATCTAGGGTCCTGACTTTC. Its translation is CASSLDLSRVLTF.

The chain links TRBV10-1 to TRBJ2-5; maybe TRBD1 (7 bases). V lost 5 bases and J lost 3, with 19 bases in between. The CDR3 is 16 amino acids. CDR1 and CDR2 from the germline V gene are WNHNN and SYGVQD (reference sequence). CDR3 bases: TGCGCCAGCAGTACAGGGGTCGGGGGCTCGGAAGAGACCCAGTACTTC. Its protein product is CASSTGVGGSEETQYF.

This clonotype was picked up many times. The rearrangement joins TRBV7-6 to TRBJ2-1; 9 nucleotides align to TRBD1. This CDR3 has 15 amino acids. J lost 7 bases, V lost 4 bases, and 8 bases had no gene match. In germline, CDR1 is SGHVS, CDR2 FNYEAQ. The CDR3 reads CASSSPRGQGNEQFF. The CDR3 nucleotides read TGTGCCAGCAGCTCACCTCGGGGACAGGGAAATGAGCAGTTCTTC.